This T cell receptor (beta chain) was identified in a study of blood T cell repertoires in COVID-19. Study in general: The study drew acute and convalescent COVID-19 samples from the United States, Italy and Spain. The cDNA or gDNA used as material had been derived from T cells, B-cell-depleted T cells, or PBMCs.

Per germline, CDR1 SGDLS and CDR2 YYNGEE. V lost 4 bases and J lost 10, with 18 bases in between. The CDR3 is 14 amino acids. As handled by the study authors: Scientists estimated how many nucleated cells there were by amplifying reference gene primers. The repertoire was sequenced with immunoSEQ multiplex PCR; TCRdb's copy has only in-frame clones and lacks some. V, J and clone size were drawn from that table, and D and trimming were deduced from the DNA. The sample records around 260,000 clones, about nine tenths being singletons. Material: peripheral blood. The TCR was taken from a woman in her 30s with active or convalescent COVID-19. This rearrangement joins TRBV9 to TRBJ2-1; TRBD2 might be the D (5 bases). The CDR3 nucleotides are TGTGCCAGCAGCCCCCGAGGACTGGTCATAGAGCAGTTCTTC. Residues: CASSPRGLVIEQFF.